The count of the clone carrying this T cell receptor beta chain is one. Antigen specificity is unknown. Primers: 60 Vbeta forward and 13 Jbeta reverse. Generated by immunoSEQ multiplex PCR, the TCRdb table keeps only in-frame clones and is missing some. This repertoire shows under 200,000 clones, approximately 80% found once; its top ten account for approximately 4.5%. V dropped 4 bases and J dropped 10 bases, with 7 bases sitting between them. The CDR3 runs 10 residues. The germline CDR1 and CDR2 sequences are MDHEN and SYDVKM. The data originate from a study of cytomegalovirus exposure and HLA in healthy donors. Study findings and constraints: Compared with the approximately 700-donor mean, an Asian-associated ancestry cluster reportedly had fewer N-insertions, according to a later analysis. Later analysis showed most CMV-associated TCR beta chains appearing HLA-restricted. Researchers counted roughly 160 TCR beta chains as cytomegalovirus-associated.

Though probably carrying unrecorded immune exposures, donors were nominally healthy at sampling. The chain uses TRBV28 and TRBJ1-2; no firm D call. The clonotype comes from a man between 25 and 39 years old in good health and CMV-seronegative. The sequencing sample was made of PBMCs. Here the CDR3 DNA reads TGTGCCAGCAGTTCCCTCCTCTACACCTTC. Translated: CASSSLLYTF.